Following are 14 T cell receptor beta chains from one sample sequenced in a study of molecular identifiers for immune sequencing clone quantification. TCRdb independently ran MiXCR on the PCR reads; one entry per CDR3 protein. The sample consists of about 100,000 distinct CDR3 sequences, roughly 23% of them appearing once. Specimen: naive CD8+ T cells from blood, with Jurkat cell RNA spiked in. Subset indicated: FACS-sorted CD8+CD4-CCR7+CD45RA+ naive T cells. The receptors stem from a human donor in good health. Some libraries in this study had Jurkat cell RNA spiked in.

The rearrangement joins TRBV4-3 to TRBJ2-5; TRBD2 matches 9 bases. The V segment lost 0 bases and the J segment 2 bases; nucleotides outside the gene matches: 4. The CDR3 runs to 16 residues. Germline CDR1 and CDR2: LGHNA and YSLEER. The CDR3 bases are TGCGCCAGCAGCCAAGATCCTAGCGGGGAACAAGAGACCCAGTACTTC. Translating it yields CASSQDPSGEQETQYF.

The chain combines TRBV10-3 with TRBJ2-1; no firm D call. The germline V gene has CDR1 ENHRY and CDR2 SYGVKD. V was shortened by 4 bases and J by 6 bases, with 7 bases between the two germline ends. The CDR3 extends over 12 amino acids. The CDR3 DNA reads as TGTGCCATCAGTGCCGAGAGCAATGAGCAGTTCTTC. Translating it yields CAISAESNEQFF.

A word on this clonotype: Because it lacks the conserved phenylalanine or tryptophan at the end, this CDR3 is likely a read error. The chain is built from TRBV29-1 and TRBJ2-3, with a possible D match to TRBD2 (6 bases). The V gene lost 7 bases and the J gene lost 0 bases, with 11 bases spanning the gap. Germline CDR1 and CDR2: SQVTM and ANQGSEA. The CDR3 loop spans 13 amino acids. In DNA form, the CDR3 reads TGCAGCGCTCGGGACTGGAGCACAGATACGCAGTATTCT. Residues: CSARDWSTDTQYS.

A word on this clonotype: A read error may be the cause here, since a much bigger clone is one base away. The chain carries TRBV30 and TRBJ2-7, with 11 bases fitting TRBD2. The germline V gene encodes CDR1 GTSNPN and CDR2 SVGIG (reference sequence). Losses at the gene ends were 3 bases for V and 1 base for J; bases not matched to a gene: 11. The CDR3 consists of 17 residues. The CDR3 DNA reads TGTGCCTGGAGCCAGGCTAGCGGGGGGCCAACGTCCTACGAGCAGTACTTC. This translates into CAWSQASGGPTSYEQYF. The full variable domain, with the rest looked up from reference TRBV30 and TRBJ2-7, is SQTIHQWPATLVQPVGSPLSLECTVEGTSNPNLYWYRQAAGRGLQLLFYSVGIGQISSEVPQNLSASRPQDRQFILSSKKLLLSDSGFYLCAWSQASGGPTSYEQYFGPGTRLTVT.

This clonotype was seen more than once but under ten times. The DNA for the CDR3 is TGCAGCGCTACAACTGGTCCATCCTACAATGAGCAGTTCTTC. Its protein product is CSATTGPSYNEQFF. V usage is TRBV29-1 and J usage is TRBJ2-1; no reliable D call. This CDR3 comprises 14 residues. V dropped 7 bases and J dropped 1 base, with 14 bases sitting between them. CDR1 is SQVTM and CDR2 is ANQGSEA in the germline V gene.

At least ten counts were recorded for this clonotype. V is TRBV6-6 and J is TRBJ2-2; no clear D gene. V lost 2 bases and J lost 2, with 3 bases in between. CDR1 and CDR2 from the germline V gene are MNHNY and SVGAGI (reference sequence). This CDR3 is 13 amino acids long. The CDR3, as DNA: TGTGCCAGCAGTTACGTAAACACCGGGGAGCTGTTTTTT. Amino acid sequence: CASSYVNTGELFF.

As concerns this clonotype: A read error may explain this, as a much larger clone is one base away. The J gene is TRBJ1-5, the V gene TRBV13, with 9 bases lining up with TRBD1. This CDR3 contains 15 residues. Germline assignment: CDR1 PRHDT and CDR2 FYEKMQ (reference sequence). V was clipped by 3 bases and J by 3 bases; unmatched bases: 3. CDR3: CASSLTGGANQPQHF. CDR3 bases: TGTGCCAGCAGCTTGACAGGGGGGGCCAATCAGCCCCAGCATTTT.

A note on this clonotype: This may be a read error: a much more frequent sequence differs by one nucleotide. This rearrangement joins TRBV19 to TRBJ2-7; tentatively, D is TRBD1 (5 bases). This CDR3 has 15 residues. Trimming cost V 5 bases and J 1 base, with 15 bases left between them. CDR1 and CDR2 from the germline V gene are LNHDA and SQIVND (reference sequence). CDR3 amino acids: CASSVGVSGSYEQYF. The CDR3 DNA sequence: TGTGCCAGTAGTGTTGGCGTCTCAGGGTCCTACGAGCAGTACTTC.

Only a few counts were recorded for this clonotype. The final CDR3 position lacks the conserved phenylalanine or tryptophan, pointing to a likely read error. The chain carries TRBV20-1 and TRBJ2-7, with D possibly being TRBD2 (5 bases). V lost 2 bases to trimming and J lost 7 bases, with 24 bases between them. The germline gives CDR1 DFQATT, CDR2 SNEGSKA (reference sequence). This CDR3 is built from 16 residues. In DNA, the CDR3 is TGCAGTGCTAGACCCCCTCCCAGCGGCAGGTTGGGGGAGCAGTACCTC. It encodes CSARPPPSGRLGEQYL.

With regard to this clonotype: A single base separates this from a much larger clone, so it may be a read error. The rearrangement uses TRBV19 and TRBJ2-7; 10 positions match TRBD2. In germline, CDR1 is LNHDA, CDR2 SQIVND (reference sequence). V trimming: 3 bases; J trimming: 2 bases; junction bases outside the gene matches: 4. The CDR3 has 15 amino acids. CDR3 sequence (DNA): TGTGCCAGTAGTATTGCAGCGGGGGGGCCCTACGAGCAGTACTTC. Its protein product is CASSIAAGGPYEQYF.

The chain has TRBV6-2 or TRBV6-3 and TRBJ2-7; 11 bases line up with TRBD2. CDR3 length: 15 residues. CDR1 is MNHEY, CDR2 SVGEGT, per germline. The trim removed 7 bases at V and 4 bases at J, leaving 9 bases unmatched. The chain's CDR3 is CASTLAGGGRYEQYF. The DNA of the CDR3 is TGTGCCAGCACCCTAGCGGGAGGAGGGAGGTACGAGCAGTACTTC.

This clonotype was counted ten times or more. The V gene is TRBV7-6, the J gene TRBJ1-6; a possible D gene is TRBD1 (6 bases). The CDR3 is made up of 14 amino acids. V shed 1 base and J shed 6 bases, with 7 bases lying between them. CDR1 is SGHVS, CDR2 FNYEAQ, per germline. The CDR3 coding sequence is TGTGCCAGCAGCTTAGGAGGGGGTAATTCACCCCTCCACTTT. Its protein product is CASSLGGGNSPLHF.

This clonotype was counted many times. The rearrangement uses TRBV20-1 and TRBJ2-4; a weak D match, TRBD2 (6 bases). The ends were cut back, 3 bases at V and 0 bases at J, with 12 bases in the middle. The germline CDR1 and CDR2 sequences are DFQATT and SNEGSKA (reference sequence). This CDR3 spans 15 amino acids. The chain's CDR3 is CSARGLAIAKNIQYF. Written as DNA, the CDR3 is TGCAGTGCTAGGGGCCTAGCGATAGCCAAAAACATTCAGTACTTC.

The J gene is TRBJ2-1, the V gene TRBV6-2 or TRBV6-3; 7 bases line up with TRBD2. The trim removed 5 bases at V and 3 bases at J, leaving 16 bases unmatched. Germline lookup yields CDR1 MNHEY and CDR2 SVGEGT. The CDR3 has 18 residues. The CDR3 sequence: CASSKKSPLAEDYNEQFF. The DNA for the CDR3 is TGTGCCAGCAGTAAAAAGTCCCCTCTAGCGGAGGACTACAATGAGCAGTTCTTC.